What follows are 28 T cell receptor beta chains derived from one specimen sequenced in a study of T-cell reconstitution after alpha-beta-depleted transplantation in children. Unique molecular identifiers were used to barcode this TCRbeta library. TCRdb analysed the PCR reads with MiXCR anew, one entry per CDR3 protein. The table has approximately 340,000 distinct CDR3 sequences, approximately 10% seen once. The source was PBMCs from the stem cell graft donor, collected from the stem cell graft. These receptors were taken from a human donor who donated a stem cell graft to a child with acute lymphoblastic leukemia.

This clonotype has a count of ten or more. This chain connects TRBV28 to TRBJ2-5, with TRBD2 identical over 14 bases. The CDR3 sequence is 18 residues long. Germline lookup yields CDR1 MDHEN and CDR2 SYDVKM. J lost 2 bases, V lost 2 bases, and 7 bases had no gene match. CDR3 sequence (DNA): TGTGCCAGCAGTTTAGGGACTAGCGGGAGCTCGGGGCAAGAGACCCAGTACTTC. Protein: CASSLGTSGSSGQETQYF.

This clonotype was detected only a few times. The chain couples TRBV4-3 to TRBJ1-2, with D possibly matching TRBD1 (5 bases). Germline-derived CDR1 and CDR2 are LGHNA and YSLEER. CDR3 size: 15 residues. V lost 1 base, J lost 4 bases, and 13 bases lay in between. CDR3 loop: CASSQVWGTIYGYTF. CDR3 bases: TGCGCCAGCAGCCAAGTTTGGGGGACTATCTATGGCTACACCTTC.

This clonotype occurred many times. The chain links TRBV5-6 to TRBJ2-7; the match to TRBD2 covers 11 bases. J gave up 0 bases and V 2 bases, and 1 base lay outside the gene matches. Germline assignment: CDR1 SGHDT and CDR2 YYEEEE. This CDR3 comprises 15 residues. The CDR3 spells CASSFTSGSSYEQYF. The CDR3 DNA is TGTGCCAGCAGCTTTACTAGCGGGAGCTCCTACGAGCAGTACTTC.

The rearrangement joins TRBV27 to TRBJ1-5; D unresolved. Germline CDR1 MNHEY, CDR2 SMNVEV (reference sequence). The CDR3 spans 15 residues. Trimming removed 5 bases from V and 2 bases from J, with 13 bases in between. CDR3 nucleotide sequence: TGTGCCAGCAGTGGACGAGGTGGTGGCAATCAGCCCCAGCATTTT. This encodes CASSGRGGGNQPQHF.

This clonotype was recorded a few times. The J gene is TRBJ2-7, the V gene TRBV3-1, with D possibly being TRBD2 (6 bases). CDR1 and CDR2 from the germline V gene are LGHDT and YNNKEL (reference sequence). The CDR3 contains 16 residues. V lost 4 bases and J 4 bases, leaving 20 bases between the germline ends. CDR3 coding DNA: TGTGCCAGCAGCCGAGGATTCGGGACTCTTGATTACGAGCAGTACTTC. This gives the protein CASSRGFGTLDYEQYF.

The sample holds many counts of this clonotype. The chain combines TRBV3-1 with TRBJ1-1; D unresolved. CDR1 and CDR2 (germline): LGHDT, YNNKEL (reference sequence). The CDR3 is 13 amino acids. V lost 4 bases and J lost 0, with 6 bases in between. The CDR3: CASSRVVNTEAFF. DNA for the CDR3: TGTGCCAGCAGCCGGGTGGTGAACACTGAAGCTTTCTTT.

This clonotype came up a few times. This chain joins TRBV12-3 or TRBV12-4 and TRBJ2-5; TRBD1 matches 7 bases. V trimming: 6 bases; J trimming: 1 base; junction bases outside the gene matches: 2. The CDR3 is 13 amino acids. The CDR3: CASSNRGQETQYF. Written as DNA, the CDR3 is TGTGCCAGCAGCAACAGGGGCCAAGAGACCCAGTACTTC.

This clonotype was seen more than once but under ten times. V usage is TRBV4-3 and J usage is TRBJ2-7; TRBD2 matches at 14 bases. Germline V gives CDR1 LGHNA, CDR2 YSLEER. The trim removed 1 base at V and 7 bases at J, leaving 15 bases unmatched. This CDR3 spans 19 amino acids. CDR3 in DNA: TGCGCCAGCAGCCAAGCCCTGACTAGCGGGAGGGCCGGCTCGGAAGAGCAGTACTTC. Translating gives CASSQALTSGRAGSEEQYF.

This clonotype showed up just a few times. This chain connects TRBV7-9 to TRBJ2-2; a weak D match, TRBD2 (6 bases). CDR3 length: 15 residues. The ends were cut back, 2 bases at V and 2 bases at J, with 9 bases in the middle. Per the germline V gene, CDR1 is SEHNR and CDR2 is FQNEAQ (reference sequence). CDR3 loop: CASSLRRGNTGELFF. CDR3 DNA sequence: TGTGCCAGCAGCTTAAGGCGGGGAAACACCGGGGAGCTGTTTTTT.

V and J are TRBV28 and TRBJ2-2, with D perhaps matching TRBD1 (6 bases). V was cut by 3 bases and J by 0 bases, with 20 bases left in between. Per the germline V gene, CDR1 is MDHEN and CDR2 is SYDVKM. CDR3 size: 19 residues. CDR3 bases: TGTGCCAGCAGTTTTGCCCCCGGGTCGGACAGAGCGAACACCGGGGAGCTGTTTTTT. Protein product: CASSFAPGSDRANTGELFF.

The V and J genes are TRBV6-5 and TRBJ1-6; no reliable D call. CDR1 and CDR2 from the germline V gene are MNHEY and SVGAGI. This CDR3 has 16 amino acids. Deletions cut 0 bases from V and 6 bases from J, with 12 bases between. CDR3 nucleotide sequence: TGTGCCAGCAGTTACTCGAATTATGGTTCTAATTCACCCCTCCACTTT. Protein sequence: CASSYSNYGSNSPLHF.

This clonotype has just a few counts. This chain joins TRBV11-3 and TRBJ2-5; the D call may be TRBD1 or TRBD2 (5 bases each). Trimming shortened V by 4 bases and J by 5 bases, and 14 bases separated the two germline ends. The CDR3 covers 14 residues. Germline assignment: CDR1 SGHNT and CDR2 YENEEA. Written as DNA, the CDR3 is TGTGCCAGCAGCTCGACCGGGGCGTCGGAGACCCAGTACTTC. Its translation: CASSSTGASETQYF.

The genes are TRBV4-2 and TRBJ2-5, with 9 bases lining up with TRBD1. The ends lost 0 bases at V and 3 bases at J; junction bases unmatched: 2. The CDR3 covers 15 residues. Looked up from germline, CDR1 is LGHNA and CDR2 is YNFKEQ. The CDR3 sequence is CASSQEGQGKETQYF. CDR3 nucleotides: TGTGCCAGCAGCCAAGAGGGACAGGGTAAAGAGACCCAGTACTTC.

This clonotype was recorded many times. The CDR3 loop is CASSQSSTDTQYF. The CDR3 DNA is TGCGCCAGCAGCCAATCCAGCACAGATACGCAGTATTTT. V usage is TRBV4-3 and J usage is TRBJ2-3; D is ambiguous. CDR1 and CDR2 (germline): LGHNA, YSLEER. This CDR3 region has 13 residues. Deletions cut 2 bases from V and 0 bases from J, with 3 bases between.

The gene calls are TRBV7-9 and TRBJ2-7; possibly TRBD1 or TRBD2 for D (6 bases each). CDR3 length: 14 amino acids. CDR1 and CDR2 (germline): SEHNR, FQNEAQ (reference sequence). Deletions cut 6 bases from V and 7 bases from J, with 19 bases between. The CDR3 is CASRPGVGAGEQYF. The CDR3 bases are TGTGCCAGCAGACCAGGGGTAGGGGCGGGGGAGCAGTACTTC.

This CDR3 is CAIRDSMHTEAFF. In DNA, the CDR3 is TGTGCCATCAGGGACAGTATGCACACTGAAGCTTTCTTT. The genes are TRBV10-3 and TRBJ1-1; TRBD1 is a possible D gene (6 bases). CDR1 and CDR2 (germline): ENHRY, SYGVKD. The CDR3 sequence is 13 residues long. Trimming removed 6 bases at V and 3 bases at J, with 11 bases between.

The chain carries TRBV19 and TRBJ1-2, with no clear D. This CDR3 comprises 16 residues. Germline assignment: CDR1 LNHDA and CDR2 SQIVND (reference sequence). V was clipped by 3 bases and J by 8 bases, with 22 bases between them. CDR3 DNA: TGTGCCAGTAGTATTTTCGAGGAAGACCGATTTGGGGGCTACACCTTC. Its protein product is CASSIFEEDRFGGYTF.

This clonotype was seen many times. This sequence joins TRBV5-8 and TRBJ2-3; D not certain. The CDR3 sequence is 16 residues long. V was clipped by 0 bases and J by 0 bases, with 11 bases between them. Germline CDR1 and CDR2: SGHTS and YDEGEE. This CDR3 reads CASSLGSLGSTDTQYF. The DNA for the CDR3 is TGTGCCAGCAGCTTGGGTTCGCTCGGGAGCACAGATACGCAGTATTTT.

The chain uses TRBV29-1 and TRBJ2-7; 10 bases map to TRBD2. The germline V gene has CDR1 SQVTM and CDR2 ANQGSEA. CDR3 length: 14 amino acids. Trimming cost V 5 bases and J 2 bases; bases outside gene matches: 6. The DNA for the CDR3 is TGCAGCGTTTGGCTAGCGGGGGAAGCCTACGAGCAGTACTTC. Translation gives CSVWLAGEAYEQYF.

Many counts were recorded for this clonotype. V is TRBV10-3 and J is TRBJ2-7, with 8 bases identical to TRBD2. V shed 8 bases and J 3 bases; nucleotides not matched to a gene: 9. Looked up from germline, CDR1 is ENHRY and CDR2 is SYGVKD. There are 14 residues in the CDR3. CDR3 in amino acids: CAIGGGRTLYEQYF. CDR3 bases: TGTGCCATCGGCGGGGGGAGAACCCTCTACGAGCAGTACTTC.

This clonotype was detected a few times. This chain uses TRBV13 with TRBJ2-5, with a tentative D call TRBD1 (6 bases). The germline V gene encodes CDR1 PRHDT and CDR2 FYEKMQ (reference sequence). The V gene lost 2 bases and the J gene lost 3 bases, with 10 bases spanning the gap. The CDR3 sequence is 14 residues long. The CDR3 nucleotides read TGTGCCAGCAGCTTATTCGCAGGGGAAGAGACCCAGTACTTC. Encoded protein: CASSLFAGEETQYF.

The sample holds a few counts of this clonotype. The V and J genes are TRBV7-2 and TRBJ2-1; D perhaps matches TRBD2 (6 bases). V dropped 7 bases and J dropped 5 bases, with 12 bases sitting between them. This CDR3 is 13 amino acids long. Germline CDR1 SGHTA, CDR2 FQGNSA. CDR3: CASTEGLHNEQFF. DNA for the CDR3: TGTGCCAGCACCGAGGGACTTCACAATGAGCAGTTCTTC.

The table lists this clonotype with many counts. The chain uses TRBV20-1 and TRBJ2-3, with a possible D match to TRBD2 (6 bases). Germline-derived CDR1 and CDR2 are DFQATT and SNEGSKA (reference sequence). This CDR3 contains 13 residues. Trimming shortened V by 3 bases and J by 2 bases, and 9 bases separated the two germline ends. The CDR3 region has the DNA TGCAGTGCTAGTTTAGCGGACACAGATACGCAGTATTTT. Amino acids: CSASLADTDTQYF.

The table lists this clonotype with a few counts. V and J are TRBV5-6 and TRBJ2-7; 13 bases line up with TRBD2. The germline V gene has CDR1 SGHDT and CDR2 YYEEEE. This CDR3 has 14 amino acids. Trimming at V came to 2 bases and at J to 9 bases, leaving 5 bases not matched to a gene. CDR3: CASSFELAGGTQYF. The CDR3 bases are TGTGCCAGCAGCTTCGAACTAGCGGGAGGGACGCAGTACTTC. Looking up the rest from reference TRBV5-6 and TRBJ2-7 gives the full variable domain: DAGVTQSPTHLIKTRGQQVTLRCSPKSGHDTVSWYQQALGQGPQFIFQYYEEEERQRGNFPDRFSGHQFPNYSSELNVNALLLGDSALYLCASSFELAGGTQYFGPGTRLTVT.

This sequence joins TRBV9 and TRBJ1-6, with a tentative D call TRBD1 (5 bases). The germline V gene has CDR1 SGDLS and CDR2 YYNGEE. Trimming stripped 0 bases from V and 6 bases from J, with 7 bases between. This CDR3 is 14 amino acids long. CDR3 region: CASSVVGVNSPLHF. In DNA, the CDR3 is TGTGCCAGCAGCGTAGTAGGGGTTAATTCACCCCTCCACTTT.

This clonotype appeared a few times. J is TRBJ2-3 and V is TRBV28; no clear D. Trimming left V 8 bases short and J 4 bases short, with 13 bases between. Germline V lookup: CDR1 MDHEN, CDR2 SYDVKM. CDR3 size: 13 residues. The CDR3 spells CASSSGSSDTQYF. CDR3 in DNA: TGTGCCAGCTCGTCCGGGTCGTCAGATACGCAGTATTTT.

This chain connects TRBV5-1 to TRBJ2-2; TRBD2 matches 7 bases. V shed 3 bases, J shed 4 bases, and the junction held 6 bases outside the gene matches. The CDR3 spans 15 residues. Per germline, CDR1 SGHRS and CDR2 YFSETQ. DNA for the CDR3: TGCGCCAGCAGCTGGACCTCGGGAGGCACCGGGGAGCTGTTTTTT. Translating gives CASSWTSGGTGELFF.

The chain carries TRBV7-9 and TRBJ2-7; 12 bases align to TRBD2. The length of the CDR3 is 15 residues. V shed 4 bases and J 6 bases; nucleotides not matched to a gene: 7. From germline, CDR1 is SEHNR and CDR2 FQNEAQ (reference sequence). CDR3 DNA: TGTGCCAGCAGCTCCAAGACTAGCGGGAGTCGCGAGCAGTACTTC. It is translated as CASSSKTSGSREQYF. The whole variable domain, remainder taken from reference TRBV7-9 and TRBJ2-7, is DTGVSQNPRHKITKRGQNVTFRCDPISEHNRLYWYRQTLGQGPEFLTYFQNEAQLEKSRLLSDRFSAERPKGSFSTLEIQRTEQGDSAMYLCASSSKTSGSREQYFGPGTRLTVT.